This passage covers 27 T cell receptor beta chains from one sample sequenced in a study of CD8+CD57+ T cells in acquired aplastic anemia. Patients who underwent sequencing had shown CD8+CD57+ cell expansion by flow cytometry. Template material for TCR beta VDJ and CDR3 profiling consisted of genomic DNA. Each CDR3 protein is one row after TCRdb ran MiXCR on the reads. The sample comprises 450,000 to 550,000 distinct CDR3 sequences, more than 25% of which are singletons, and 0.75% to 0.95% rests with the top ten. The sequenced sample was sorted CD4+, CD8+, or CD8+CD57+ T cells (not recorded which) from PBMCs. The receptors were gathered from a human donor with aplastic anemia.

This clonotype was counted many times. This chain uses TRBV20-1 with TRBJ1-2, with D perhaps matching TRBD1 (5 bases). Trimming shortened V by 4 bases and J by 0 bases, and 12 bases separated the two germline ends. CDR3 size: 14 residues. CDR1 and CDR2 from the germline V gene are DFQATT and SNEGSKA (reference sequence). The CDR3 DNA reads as TGCAGTGCTAACTCGGGGGAAGCTAACTATGGCTACACCTTC. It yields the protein CSANSGEANYGYTF.

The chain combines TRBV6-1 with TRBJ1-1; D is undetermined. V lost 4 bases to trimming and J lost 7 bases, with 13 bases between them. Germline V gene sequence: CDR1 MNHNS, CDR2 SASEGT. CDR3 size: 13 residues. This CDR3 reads CASSVVSALEAFF. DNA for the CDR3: TGTGCCAGCAGTGTTGTTTCCGCTCTTGAAGCTTTCTTT.

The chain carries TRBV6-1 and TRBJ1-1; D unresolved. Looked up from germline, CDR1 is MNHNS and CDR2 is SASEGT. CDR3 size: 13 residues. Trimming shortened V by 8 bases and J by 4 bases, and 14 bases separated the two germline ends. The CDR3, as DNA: TGTGCCAGCGAGCGAAAAGGCGGCACTGAAGCTTTCTTT. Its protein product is CASERKGGTEAFF.

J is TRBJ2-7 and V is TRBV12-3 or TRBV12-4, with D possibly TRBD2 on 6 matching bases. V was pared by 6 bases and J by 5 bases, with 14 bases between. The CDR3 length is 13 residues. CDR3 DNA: TGTGCCAGCAGGTCCGGGGGTTCAGACGAGCAGTACTTC. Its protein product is CASRSGGSDEQYF.

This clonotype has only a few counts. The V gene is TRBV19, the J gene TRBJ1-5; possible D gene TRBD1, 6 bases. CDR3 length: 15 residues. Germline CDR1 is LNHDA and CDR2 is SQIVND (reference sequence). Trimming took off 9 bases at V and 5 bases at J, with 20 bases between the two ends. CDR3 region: CASSLGGGPDQPQHF. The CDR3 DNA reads TGTGCCAGCAGTCTGGGGGGGGGCCCCGATCAGCCCCAGCATTTT.

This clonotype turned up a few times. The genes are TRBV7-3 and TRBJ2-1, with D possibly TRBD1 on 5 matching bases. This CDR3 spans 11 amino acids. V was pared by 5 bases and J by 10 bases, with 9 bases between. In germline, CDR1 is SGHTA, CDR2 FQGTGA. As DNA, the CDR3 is TGTGCCAGCAGCATAGCAGGGGAGCAGTTCTTC. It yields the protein CASSIAGEQFF.

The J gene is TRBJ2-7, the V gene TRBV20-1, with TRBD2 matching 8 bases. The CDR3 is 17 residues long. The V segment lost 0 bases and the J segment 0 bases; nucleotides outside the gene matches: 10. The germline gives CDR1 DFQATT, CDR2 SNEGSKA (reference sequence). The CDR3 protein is CSARDPGRAGASYEQYF. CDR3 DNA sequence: TGCAGTGCTAGAGACCCGGGACGAGCGGGAGCCTCCTACGAGCAGTACTTC.

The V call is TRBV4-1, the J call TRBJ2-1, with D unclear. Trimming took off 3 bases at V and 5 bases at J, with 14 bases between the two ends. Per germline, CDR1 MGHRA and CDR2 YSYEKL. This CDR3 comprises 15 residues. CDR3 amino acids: CASSQEAIINNEQFF. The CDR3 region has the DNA TGCGCCAGCAGCCAGGAAGCCATTATCAACAATGAGCAGTTCTTC.

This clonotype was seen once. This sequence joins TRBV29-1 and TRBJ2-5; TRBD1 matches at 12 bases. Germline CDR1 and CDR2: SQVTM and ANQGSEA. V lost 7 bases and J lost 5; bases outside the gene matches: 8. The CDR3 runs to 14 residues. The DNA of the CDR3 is TGCAGCGCGGGACAGGGGGCAAGTGTCGAGACCCAGTACTTC. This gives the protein CSAGQGASVETQYF. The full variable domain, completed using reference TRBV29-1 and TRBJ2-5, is SAVISQKPSRDICQRGTSLTIQCQVDSQVTMMFWYRQQPGQSLTLIATANQGSEATYESGFVIDKFPISRPNLTFSTLTVSNMSPEDSSIYLCSAGQGASVETQYFGPGTRLLVL.

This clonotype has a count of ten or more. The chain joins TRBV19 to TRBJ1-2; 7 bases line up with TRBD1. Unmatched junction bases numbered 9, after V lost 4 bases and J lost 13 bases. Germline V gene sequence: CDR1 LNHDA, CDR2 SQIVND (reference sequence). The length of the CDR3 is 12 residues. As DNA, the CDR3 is TGTGCCAGTAGTACCCGGGACAGCTTCGCCACCTTC. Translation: CASSTRDSFATF.

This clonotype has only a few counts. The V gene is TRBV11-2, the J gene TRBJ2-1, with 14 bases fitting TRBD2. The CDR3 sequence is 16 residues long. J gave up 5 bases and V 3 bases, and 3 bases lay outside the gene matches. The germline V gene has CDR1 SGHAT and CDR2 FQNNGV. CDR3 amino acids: CASSFRLAGGNNEQFF. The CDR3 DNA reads TGTGCCAGCAGCTTCAGACTAGCGGGGGGGAACAATGAGCAGTTCTTC.

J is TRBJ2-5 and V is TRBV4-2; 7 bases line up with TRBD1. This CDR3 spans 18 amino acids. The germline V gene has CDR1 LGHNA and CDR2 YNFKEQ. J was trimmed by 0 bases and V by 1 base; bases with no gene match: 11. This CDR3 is CASSQGRGRDRYQETQYF. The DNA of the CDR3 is TGTGCCAGCAGCCAAGGCCGAGGCCGGGACAGATACCAAGAGACCCAGTACTTC.

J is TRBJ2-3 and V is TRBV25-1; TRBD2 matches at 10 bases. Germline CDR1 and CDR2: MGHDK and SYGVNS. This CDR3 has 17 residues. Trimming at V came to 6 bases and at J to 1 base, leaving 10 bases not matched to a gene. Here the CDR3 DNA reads TGTGCCAGCAGCTTGGAGGTAGCGGGGGGAGGCACAGATACGCAGTATTTT. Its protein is CASSLEVAGGGTDTQYF.

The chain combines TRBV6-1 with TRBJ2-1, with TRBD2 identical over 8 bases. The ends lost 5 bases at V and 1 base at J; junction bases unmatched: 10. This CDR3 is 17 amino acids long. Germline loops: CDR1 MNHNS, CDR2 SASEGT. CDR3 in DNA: TGTGCCAGCAGTCAAGTAAGCGGGGGCAATTCCTACAATGAGCAGTTCTTC. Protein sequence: CASSQVSGGNSYNEQFF.

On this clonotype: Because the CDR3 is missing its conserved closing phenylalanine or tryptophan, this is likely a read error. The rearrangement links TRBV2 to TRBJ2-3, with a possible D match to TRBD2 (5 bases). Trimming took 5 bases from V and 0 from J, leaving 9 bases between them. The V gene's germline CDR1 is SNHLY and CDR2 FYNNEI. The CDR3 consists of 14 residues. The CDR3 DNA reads TGTGCCAGCAGTCCACGGACTAGCACAGATACGCAGTATTAT. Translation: CASSPRTSTDTQYY.

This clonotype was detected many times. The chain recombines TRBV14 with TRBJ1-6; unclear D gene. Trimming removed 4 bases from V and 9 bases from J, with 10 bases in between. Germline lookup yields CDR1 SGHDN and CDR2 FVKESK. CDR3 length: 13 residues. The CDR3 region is CASSRLRGSPLHF. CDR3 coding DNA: TGTGCCAGCAGCCGCCTACGGGGTTCACCCCTCCACTTT.

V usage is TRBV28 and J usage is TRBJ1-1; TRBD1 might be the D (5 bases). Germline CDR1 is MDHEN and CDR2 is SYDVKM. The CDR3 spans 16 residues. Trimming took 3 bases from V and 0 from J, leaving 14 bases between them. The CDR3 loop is CASSFTFTGMNTEAFF. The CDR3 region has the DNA TGTGCCAGCAGTTTCACTTTTACAGGCATGAACACTGAAGCTTTCTTT.

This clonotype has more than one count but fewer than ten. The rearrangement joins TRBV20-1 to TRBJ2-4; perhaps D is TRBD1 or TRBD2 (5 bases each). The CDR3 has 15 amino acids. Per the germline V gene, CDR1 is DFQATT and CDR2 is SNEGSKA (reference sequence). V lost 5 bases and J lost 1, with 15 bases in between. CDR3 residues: CSAHRGPAAKNIQYF. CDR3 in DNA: TGCAGTGCTCACCGGGGCCCAGCGGCCAAAAACATTCAGTACTTC.

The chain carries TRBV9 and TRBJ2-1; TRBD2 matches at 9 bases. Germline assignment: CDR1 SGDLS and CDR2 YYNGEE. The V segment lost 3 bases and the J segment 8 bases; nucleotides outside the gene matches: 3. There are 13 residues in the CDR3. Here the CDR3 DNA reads TGTGCCAGCAGCGCGGCGGGAGGGGATGAGCAGTTCTTC. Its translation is CASSAAGGDEQFF.

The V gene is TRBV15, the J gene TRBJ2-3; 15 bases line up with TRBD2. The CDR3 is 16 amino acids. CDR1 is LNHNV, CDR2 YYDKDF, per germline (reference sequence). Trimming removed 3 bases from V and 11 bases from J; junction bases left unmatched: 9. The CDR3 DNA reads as TGTGCCACCAGCAGTGGGACTAGCGGGAGGTACAATGAGCAGTATTTT. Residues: CATSSGTSGRYNEQYF.

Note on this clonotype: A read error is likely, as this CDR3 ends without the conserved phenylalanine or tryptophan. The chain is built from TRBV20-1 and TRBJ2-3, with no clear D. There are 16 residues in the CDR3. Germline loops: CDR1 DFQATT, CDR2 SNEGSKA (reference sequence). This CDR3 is CRPLLRRKDGTDTQYL. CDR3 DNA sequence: TGCAGGCCACTTTTACGCAGGAAAGACGGCACAGATACGCAGTATCTT.

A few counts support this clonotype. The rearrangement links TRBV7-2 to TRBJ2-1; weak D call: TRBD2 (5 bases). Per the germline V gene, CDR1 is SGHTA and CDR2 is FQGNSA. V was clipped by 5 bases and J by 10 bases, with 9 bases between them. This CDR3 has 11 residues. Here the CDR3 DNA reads TGTGCCAGCAGCCCGGGGAGAGAGCAGTTCTTC. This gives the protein CASSPGREQFF.

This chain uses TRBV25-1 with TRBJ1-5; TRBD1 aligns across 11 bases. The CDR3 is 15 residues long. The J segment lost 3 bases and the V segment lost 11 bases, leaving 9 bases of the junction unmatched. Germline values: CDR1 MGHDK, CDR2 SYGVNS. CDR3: CAWRRTGGVNQPQHF. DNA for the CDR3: TGTGCCTGGAGAAGGACAGGGGGCGTCAATCAGCCCCAGCATTTT.

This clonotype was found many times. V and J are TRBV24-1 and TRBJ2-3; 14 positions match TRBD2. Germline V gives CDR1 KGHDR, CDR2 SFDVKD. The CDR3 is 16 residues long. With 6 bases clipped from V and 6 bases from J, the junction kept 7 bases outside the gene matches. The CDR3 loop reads CATSSTSGRASDTQYF. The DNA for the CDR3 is TGTGCCACCAGTTCGACTAGCGGGAGGGCATCCGATACGCAGTATTTT.

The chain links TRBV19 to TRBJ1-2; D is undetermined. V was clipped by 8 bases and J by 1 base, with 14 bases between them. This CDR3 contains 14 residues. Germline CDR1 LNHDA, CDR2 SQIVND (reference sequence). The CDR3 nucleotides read TGTGCCAGTGCTGTTAGGGTCTTTAACTATGGCTACACCTTC. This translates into CASAVRVFNYGYTF.

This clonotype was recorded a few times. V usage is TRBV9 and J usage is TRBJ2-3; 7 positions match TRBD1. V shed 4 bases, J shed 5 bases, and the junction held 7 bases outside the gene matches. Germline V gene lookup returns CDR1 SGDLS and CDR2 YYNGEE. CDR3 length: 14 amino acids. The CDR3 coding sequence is TGTGCCAGCAGCACCGAGGGGGCAGGAGATACGCAGTATTTT. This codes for CASSTEGAGDTQYF.

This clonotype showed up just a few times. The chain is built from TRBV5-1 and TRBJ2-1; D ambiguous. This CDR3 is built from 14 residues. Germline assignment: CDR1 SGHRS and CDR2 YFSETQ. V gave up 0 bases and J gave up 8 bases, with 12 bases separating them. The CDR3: CASSLGPQSDEQFF. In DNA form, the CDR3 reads TGCGCCAGCAGCTTGGGCCCACAAAGCGATGAGCAGTTCTTC.